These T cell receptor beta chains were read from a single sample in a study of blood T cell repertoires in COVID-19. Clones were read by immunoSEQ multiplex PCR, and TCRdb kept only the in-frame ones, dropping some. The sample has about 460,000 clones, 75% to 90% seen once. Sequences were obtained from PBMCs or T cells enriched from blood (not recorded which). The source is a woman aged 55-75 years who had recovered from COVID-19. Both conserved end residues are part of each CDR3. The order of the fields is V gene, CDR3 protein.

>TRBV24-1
CATSDFKGQGGNIQYF
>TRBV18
CASSPGWGRGNTEAFF
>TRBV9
CASSGMSKDRDTIYF
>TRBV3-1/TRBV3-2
CASSQDRRAITGELFF
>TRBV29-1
CSVGQGIEAFF
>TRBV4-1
CASSQDHRRAFF
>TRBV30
CAWSVGRTGVSNQPQHF
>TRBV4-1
CASSQEQGDQPQHF
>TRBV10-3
CATQGRVGYTF
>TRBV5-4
CASRNGQGSRDTQYF
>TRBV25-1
CASSEGRGGWIQPQHF
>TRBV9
CASSVARDRDEQYF
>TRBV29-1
CSVDGTDDGYTF
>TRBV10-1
CASSESQKGAGEAFF
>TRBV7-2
CASSPARSGGWAQYF
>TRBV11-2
CASSLVQGARTEAFF
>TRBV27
CASSLVQGPYSYNSPLHF
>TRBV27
CASSQAGERGYTF
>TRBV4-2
CASSPTAFSGGSDYGYTF
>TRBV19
CASSFSGLGASGNTIYF
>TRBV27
CASSLWGAGANVLTF
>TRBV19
CASKTGLRGPSNQPQHF
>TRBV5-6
CASSRIAGEGPQYF
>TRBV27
CASSLTPGNQPQHF
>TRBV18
CASSPLDRRETQYF
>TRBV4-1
CASSQDWRQGSRVGELFF
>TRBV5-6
CASSSDRGLGTGELFF
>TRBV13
CASSPRVPMNTEAFF